This passage covers 14 T cell receptor beta chains from one sample sequenced in a study of T cell changes during pregnancy in multiple sclerosis. Only in-frame clones appear in the TCRdb table, and some are missing; sequencing was by immunoSEQ multiplex PCR. In the table there are 40,000 to 60,000 clones, approximately 92% of which are singletons. Material: CD4+ T cells from peripheral blood mononuclear cells, obtained after pregnancy. These receptors came from a female donor with multiple sclerosis, enrolled in a pregnancy study.

CDR3 amino acids: CASSPRTGVYEQYF. The CDR3 DNA reads as TGTGCCAGCAGCCCCCGGACAGGGGTCTACGAGCAGTACTTC. The V call is TRBV9, the J call TRBJ2-7; TRBD1 matches at 9 bases. The CDR3 runs 14 residues. The J segment lost 3 bases and the V segment lost 4 bases, leaving 5 bases of the junction unmatched. CDR1 SGDLS and CDR2 YYNGEE come from the germline V gene.

The rearrangement links TRBV5-1 to TRBJ2-2; 7 bases fit TRBD2. The germline V gene has CDR1 SGHRS and CDR2 YFSETQ. V was clipped by 2 bases and J by 7 bases; unmatched bases: 17. The CDR3 consists of 18 residues. The CDR3 spells CASSFLIGSGNRDGELFF. Here the CDR3 DNA reads TGCGCCAGCAGCTTCTTGATCGGAAGCGGGAATCGAGACGGGGAGCTGTTTTTT.

The chain carries TRBV28 and TRBJ2-5, with TRBD1 as a possible D gene (5 bases). In germline, CDR1 is MDHEN, CDR2 SYDVKM. CDR3 length equals 13 residues. V was clipped by 3 bases and J by 2 bases, with 7 bases between them. The CDR3 DNA follows: TGTGCCAGCAGTTTTGACAGTCAAGAGACCCAGTACTTC. Its protein is CASSFDSQETQYF.

The chain has TRBV6-1 and TRBJ1-1, with 10 bases matching TRBD1. Per germline, CDR1 MNHNS and CDR2 SASEGT. This CDR3 region has 15 residues. V lost 2 bases, J lost 4 bases, and 4 bases stayed unmatched. CDR3 loop: CASSEPGQGITEAFF. The CDR3 coding sequence is TGTGCCAGCAGTGAACCGGGACAGGGGATCACTGAAGCTTTCTTT.

This sequence joins TRBV10-3 and TRBJ2-1; TRBD2 agrees at 12 bases. This CDR3 spans 15 amino acids. Germline V gene data show CDR1 as ENHRY and CDR2 as SYGVKD. The trim removed 5 bases at V and 7 bases at J, leaving 6 bases unmatched. CDR3 sequence reads: CAISPTSGSTNEQFF. Here the CDR3 DNA reads TGTGCCATCAGTCCGACTAGCGGGAGTACAAATGAGCAGTTCTTC.

The CDR3 DNA reads TGTGCCAGCAGCTCCGACAGCTACGAGCAGTACTTC. Amino acid sequence: CASSSDSYEQYF. V and J are TRBV5-4 and TRBJ2-7, with D perhaps matching TRBD1 (5 bases). This CDR3 has 12 residues. Germline V lookup: CDR1 SGHNT, CDR2 YYREEE (reference sequence). Trimming took 3 bases from V and 3 from J, leaving 7 bases between them.

In this sample, this clone turned up once. CDR3 amino acids: CASSSGTGGSPLHF. DNA of the CDR3: TGTGCCAGCTCGTCCGGGACAGGGGGTTCACCCCTCCACTTT. V is TRBV18 and J is TRBJ1-6; 11 nucleotides align to TRBD1. With 6 bases clipped from V and 9 bases from J, the junction kept 4 bases outside the gene matches. Per germline, CDR1 KGHSH and CDR2 LQKENI. CDR3 size: 14 residues.

The table lists this clone with a count of one. This chain joins TRBV7-2 and TRBJ1-6; D is perhaps TRBD1 (5 bases). Trimming shortened V by 5 bases and J by 6 bases, and 14 bases separated the two germline ends. Germline loops: CDR1 SGHTA, CDR2 FQGNSA. CDR3 length equals 15 residues. The CDR3 spells CASSAPTVLNSPLHF. CDR3 nucleotides: TGTGCCAGCAGCGCCCCGACAGTCCTTAATTCACCCCTCCACTTT.

V gene TRBV27 combines with J gene TRBJ1-1; D is unclear. The V gene's germline CDR1 is MNHEY and CDR2 SMNVEV (reference sequence). V lost 5 bases, J lost 1 base, and 23 bases lay in between. The CDR3 runs to 18 residues. The CDR3 loop reads CASSPLIMKKERNTEAFF. Written as DNA, the CDR3 is TGTGCCAGCAGTCCCCTCATCATGAAGAAAGAGAGGAACACTGAAGCTTTCTTT.

The chain links TRBV6-5 to TRBJ2-7; TRBD1 aligns across 9 bases. The V segment lost 6 bases and the J segment 0 bases; nucleotides outside the gene matches: 3. The CDR3 loop spans 14 amino acids. CDR1 and CDR2 from the germline V gene are MNHEY and SVGAGI. CDR3 loop: CASSRTGVSYEQYF. Written as DNA, the CDR3 is TGTGCCAGCAGCCGGACAGGGGTCTCCTACGAGCAGTACTTC.

CDR3 region: CASSQNAGLSGNTIYF. DNA of the CDR3: TGCGCCAGCAGTCAAAACGCAGGGCTCTCTGGAAACACCATATATTTT. V is TRBV5-1 and J is TRBJ1-3; tentative D call: TRBD1 (5 bases). V shed 5 bases and J shed 0 bases, with 15 bases lying between them. The CDR3 is 16 residues long. Germline CDR1 and CDR2: SGHRS and YFSETQ.

About this clone: At one end, the junction sequence differs from germline, possibly due to a read error. The chain combines TRBV7-2 with TRBJ1-2; D remains ambiguous. Germline CDR1 reads SGHTA; CDR2 reads FQGNSA. This CDR3 has 12 amino acids. In nucleotides, the CDR3 is TGTGCCAGCAGCTTACGGAGTGGAGTTTCCGTCTTC. Its protein product is CASSLRSGVSVF. Combining the CDR3 with reference TRBV7-2 and TRBJ1-2 gives the whole variable domain GAGVSQSPSNKVTEKGKDVELRCDPISGHTALYWYRQSLGQGLEFLIYFQGNSAPDKSGLPSDRFSAERTGGSVSTLTIQRTQQEDSAVYLCASSLRSGVSVFGSGTRLTVV.

J is TRBJ2-1 and V is TRBV7-3; 8 bases align to TRBD2. Per the germline V gene, CDR1 is SGHTA and CDR2 is FQGTGA. CDR3 length: 15 residues. Trimming at V came to 5 bases and at J to 4 bases, leaving 7 bases not matched to a gene. CDR3 nucleotides: TGTGCCAGCAGCGACAGAGCGGGGGCGTACAATGAGCAGTTCTTC. Translating gives CASSDRAGAYNEQFF.

The CDR3 loop is CASSQGGVKGTDTQYF. CDR3 DNA sequence: TGCGCCAGCAGCCAAGGGGGGGTGAAGGGCACAGATACGCAGTATTTT. This chain joins TRBV4-1 and TRBJ2-3; maybe TRBD2 (6 bases). The V gene's germline CDR1 is MGHRA and CDR2 YSYEKL. V was cut by 1 base and J by 1 base, with 12 bases left in between. This CDR3 has 16 residues.